This T cell receptor beta chain was identified in a study of CD8 T cells in ankylosing spondylitis. Study-wide results and limits: There was reportedly significant enrichment of clones that were disease-linked in matched ankylosing spondylitis synovial fluid. Ankylosing spondylitis blood seemed to carry a telltale TCR beta motif made of fewer than 10 highly homologous variants. A number of the motif variants had already been described in reactive arthritis synovial fluid and blood. CD8+ disease-linked clones were present at relatively low frequencies in blood.

Using quantitative 5'-RACE with molecular barcodes, the authors made TCR beta libraries. Using its own MiXCR run on the 5' RACE reads, TCRdb lists one record per CDR3 protein. The table includes roughly 700,000 distinct CDR3 sequences, under 20% detected once. Regarding this clonotype: Its antigen is not known.

This receptor was obtained from a male donor with ankylosing spondylitis. The sequenced sample consisted of blood, either unsorted or a sorted T cell fraction (not recorded which).

The CDR3 DNA is TGTGCCAGCAGCCCCCAGAAGACAGGAGCTAACTATGGCTACACCTTC. Translation gives CASSPQKTGANYGYTF. The V gene is TRBV5-5, the J gene TRBJ1-2, with D possibly TRBD1 on 6 matching bases. V lost 4 bases, J lost 0 bases, and 16 bases lay in between. Germline V gives CDR1 SGHKS, CDR2 YYEKEE (reference sequence). The CDR3 has 16 amino acids.